The text below deals with one T cell receptor beta chain. Its binding antigen is unknown. Base qualities are not recorded, but no much larger clone differs from it by a single base. A distance of 21 bases separates the germline ends of V and J, which lose 5 bases and 7 bases respectively. The CDR3 has 16 amino acids, counting the end cysteine and phenylalanine. The only DNA kept is the CDR3, 48 bases in frame from the first base. Sequences LNHDA (CDR1) and SQIVND (CDR2) are obtained from the germline V gene (reference sequence). These data come from a study of T-cell memory formation after mild COVID-19 listed by TCRdb under 2021. For context, the study as a whole: TCR sequence clusters from the two donors were found to be largely donor specific. In a couple of donors, T-cell clones that expanded and contracted after mild COVID-19 were tracked by sequencing TCRalpha and TCRbeta repertoires over time. The cohort comprised two young, previously healthy adult volunteers, one female and one male.

PBMCs were isolated by Ficoll-Paque density gradient centrifugation. Overall results and qualifications from the work: Balanced CD4/CD8 phenotypes were observed for clones contracting from day 15 to 85, whereas a bias towards CD4+ was observed for a second wave of clones expanding from day 15 to 37. Some responding clones were found in pre-infection memory, which suggests that pre-existing cross-reactive memory T cells took part in the SARS-CoV-2 response. Contracting CD4+ clones turned up mainly in the CM and EM memory subsets, whereas EMRA was where CD8+ clones were enriched. The second-wave clones that peaked on day 37 were not confirmed to be SARS-CoV-2 specific. Only two mild cases were covered by the study, and larger cohorts that include severe cases with pre-infection samples were considered necessary.

The sequencer was an Illumina NovaSeq 6000. TCRalpha and TCRbeta cDNA libraries were constructed by 5'RACE with constant-segment primers, with sample barcodes and unique molecular identifiers being introduced. RNA was extracted from every sample with Trizol reagent. Libraries were amplified in two PCR steps, with a second sample barcode and Illumina TruSeq adapters added in the second step. Sequencing of libraries was performed on an Illumina NovaSeq with 2 x 150 bp paired-end reads. Turning to the authors' computational methods: The reads were demultiplexed and collapsed into UMI-guided consensus sequences using migec v1.2.7. Using mixcr v2.1.11, the UMI consensuses were aligned to TRA and TRB V and J templates and assembled into clonotypes. A clonotype was counted as expanded or contracted only when both edgeR and NoisET called the clonotype significant, with the noise models trained on biological replicates. edgeR calls used a false discovery rate-adjusted p below 0.01 and a log2 fold-change threshold of 1. As an exploratory analysis of dynamics, max-normalized trajectories of the 1000 most abundant clonotypes were examined by PCA with hierarchical clustering. Separately sequenced CD4+ and CD8+ repertoires were used to assign a CD4 or CD8 phenotype to each responding clone. Starting from the raw public reads, TCRdb applied fastp trimming at Q25, assembled clones with MiXCR and retained in-frame beta chains. Each entry is one CDR3 protein sequence, shown with its most common DNA and genes. The V and J calls here are based on TCRdb, not the publication. The sample table shows 400,000 to 500,000 distinct CDR3 sequences, and approximately 20% are seen once. The top ten hold 7.5% to 9.5% of the sample.

The rearranged chain carries TRBV19 and TRBJ2-1; a tentative D match to TRBD2 spans 7 bases. Material: PBMCs or a T cell subset sorted from them (not recorded which). This TCR came from an adult woman who had mild COVID-19 (a few samples of this study predate the infection). The sample titles of this study are shuffled in the database, so cell type and time point are left out; the donor was told from shared clones. The DNA sequence reads TGTGCCAGTAGTTTCCTGGGGGGGGCTGGAGGTAATGAGCAGTTCTTC. This yields the protein CASSFLGGAGGNEQFF.